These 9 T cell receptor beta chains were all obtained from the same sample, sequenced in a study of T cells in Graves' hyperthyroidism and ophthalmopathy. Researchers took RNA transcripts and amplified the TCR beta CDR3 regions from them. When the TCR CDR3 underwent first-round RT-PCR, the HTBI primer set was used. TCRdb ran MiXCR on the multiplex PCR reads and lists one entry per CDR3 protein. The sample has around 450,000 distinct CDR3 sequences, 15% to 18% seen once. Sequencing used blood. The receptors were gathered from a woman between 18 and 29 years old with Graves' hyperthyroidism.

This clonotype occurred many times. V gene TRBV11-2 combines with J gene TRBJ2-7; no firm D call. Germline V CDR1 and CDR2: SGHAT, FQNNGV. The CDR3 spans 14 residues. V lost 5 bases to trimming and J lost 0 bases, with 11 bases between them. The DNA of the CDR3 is TGTGCCAGCAGCCGAGTAAGTCTCTCCTACGAGCAGTACTTC. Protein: CASSRVSLSYEQYF.

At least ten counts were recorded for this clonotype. This CDR3 reads CASSLEGRGEQYF. In DNA form, the CDR3 reads TGTGCCAGCAGTTTAGAGGGCCGGGGAGAGCAGTACTTC. This sequence joins TRBV12-3 or TRBV12-4 and TRBJ2-7; TRBD2 is a possible D gene (5 bases). V was clipped by 1 base and J by 7 bases, with 11 bases between them. The CDR3 is 13 amino acids.

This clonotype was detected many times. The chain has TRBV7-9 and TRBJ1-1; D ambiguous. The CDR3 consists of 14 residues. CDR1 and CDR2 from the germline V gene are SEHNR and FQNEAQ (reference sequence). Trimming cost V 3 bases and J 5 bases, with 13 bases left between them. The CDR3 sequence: CASSLLEVGTEAFF. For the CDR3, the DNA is TGTGCCAGCAGCTTGTTGGAGGTAGGGACTGAAGCTTTCTTT. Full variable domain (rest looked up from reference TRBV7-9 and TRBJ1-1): DTGVSQNPRHKITKRGQNVTFRCDPISEHNRLYWYRQTLGQGPEFLTYFQNEAQLEKSRLLSDRFSAERPKGSFSTLEIQRTEQGDSAMYLCASSLLEVGTEAFFGQGTRLTVV.

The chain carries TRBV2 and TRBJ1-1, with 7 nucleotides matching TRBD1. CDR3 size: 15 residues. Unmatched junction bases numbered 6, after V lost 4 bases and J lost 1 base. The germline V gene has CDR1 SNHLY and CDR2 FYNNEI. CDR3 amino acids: CASSARQGQNTEAFF. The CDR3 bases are TGTGCCAGCAGTGCCAGACAGGGACAGAACACTGAAGCTTTCTTT.

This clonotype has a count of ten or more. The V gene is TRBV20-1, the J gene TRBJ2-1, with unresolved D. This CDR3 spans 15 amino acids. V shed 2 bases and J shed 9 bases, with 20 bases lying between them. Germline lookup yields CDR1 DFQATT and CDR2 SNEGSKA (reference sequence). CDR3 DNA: TGCAGTGCTAGACCCCCCGCGATACGTAGCCGTGAGCAGTTCTTC. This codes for CSARPPAIRSREQFF.

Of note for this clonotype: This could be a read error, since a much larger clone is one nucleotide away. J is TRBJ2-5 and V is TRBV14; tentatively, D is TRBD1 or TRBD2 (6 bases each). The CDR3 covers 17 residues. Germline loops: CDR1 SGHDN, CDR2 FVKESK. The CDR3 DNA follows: TGTGCCGGCAGCCAAGTTCAGCCGGGGGCTTTCCAAGAGACCCAGTACTTC. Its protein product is CAGSQVQPGAFQETQYF.

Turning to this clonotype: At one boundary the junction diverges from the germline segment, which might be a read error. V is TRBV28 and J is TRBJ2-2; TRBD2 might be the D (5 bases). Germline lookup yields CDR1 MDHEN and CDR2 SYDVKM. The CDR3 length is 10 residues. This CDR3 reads CASSRWELLF. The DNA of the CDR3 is TGTGCCAGCAGCAGGTGGGAGCTGCTTTTT.

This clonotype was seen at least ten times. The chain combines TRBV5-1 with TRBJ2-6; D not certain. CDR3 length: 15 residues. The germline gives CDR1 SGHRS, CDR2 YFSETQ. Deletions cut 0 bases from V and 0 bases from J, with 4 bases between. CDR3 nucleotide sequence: TGCGCCAGCAGCTTGGTGGCCTCTGGGGCCAACGTCCTGACTTTC. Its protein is CASSLVASGANVLTF.

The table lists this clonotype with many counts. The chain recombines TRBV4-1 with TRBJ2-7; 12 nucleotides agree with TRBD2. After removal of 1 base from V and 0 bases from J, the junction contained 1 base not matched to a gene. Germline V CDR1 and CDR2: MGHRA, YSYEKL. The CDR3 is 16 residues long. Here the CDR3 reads CASSQGLAGASYEQYF. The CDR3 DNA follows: TGCGCCAGCAGCCAAGGACTAGCGGGGGCCTCCTACGAGCAGTACTTC.